A selection of T cell receptor beta chains follows, all from one sample in a study of shared clonotypes between healthy human individuals. The table came from immunoSEQ multiplex PCR; TCRdb's copy has only in-frame clones and leaves some out. The sample has under 1,100,000 clones; roughly 74% are singletons. The source material was memory CD4+ T cells from PBMCs. Receptors originate from a man younger than 30 in good health. Some clones in this sample may be carry-over from other donors' samples. The CDR3 runs from the conserved cysteine through the conserved F or W. A D gene is named only where the DNA matches it firmly. Rows may omit the clone size; those that give it use once, few, many or a size class.

V	J	size	D	DNA	CDR3
TRBV30	TRBJ2-7	-	-	TGTGCCTGGAGTGTACCGGGGCGGGGCTCCTACGAGCAGTACTTC	CAWSVPGRGSYEQYF
TRBV7-8	TRBJ1-5	many	-	TGTGCCAGCAGCTCCCAGACAGGCGGAAAGCAGCCCCAGCATTTT	CASSSQTGGKQPQHF
TRBV6-5	TRBJ2-7	-	-	TGTGCCAGCAGTTACTACGGGTCCGGAACCTACGAGCAGTACTTC	CASSYYGSGTYEQYF
TRBV2	TRBJ2-7	few	-	TGTGCCAGCAGTAGGGCCTACGAGCAGTACTTC	CASSRAYEQYF
TRBV15	TRBJ1-2	-	-	TGTGCCACCAGCAGAGAGGTGGGGGCTAACTATGGCTACACCTTC	CATSREVGANYGYTF
TRBV29-1	TRBJ1-2	-	TRBD1	TGCAGCGTTGACCAGACAGGGTATGGCTACACCTTC	CSVDQTGYGYTF
TRBV5-1	TRBJ2-1	-	TRBD2	TGCGCCAGCATCCCTTTTGCGGGAGCGAACAATGAGCAGTTCTTC	CASIPFAGANNEQFF
TRBV11-3	TRBJ1-6	few	-	TGTGCCAGCAGCTTAGAAGGGCCAACTAAACATAATTCACCCCTCCACTTT	CASSLEGPTKHNSPLHF
TRBV6-6	TRBJ1-2	few	-	TGTGCCAGCAGCTCAGGGGACTATGGCTACACCTTC	CASSSGDYGYTF
TRBV10-3	TRBJ1-1	-	-	TGTGCCAGTAAACAGGGCCGGAACACTGAAGCTTTCTTT	CASKQGRNTEAFF
TRBV28	TRBJ1-2	-	-	TGTGCCAGCAGTTTAGAGGTTAACTATGGCTACACCTTC	CASSLEVNYGYTF
TRBV18	TRBJ2-1	-	-	TGTGCCAGCTCACCTAGCGGCTCCTACAATGAGCAGTTCTTC	CASSPSGSYNEQFF
TRBV6-1	TRBJ1-5	-	-	TGTGCCAGCAGGCAGGGTTTCAATCAGCCCCAGCATTTT	CASRQGFNQPQHF
TRBV9	TRBJ1-2	-	-	TGTGCCAGCAGCGTAGTAGGGACAAACTATGGCTACACCTTC	CASSVVGTNYGYTF
TRBV9	TRBJ2-2	-	-	TGTGCCAGCACCCCTAGTGCGGTCGGAGGGGAGCTGTTTTTT	CASTPSAVGGELFF
TRBV7-9	TRBJ1-4	-	-	TGTGCCAGCAGTCGACAGGTGTATACAACTAATGAAAAACTGTTTTTT	CASSRQVYTTNEKLFF
TRBV7-9	TRBJ2-7	-	-	TGTGCCAGCAGCAGGGACTCTGGCGAGCAGTACTTC	CASSRDSGEQYF
TRBV10-3	TRBJ2-5	once	-	TGTGCCATCAGTGGAGACTCCTCCGGACCCCGGAATGCCCAGTACTTC	CAISGDSSGPRNAQYF
TRBV6-1	TRBJ2-7	-	TRBD2	TGTGCCAGCAGTGAGGGGGGGGGTCTCTACGAGCAGTACTTC	CASSEGGGLYEQYF
TRBV6-5	TRBJ2-7	-	TRBD1	TGTGCCAGCAGTTACAACCGGGACAGGGACCACGAGCAGTACTTC	CASSYNRDRDHEQYF
TRBV5-1	TRBJ1-5	-	-	TGCGCCAGCAGCTTGGGGGGGTCTAGCAATCAGCCCCAGCATTTT	CASSLGGSSNQPQHF
TRBV11-2	TRBJ2-3	once	TRBD2	TGTGCCAGCAGCATACTAGCGAACACAGATACGCAGTATTTT	CASSILANTDTQYF
TRBV28	TRBJ2-7	-	-	TGTGCCAGCAGTCTGGGGACATTTGGCTCCTACGAGCAGTACTTC	CASSLGTFGSYEQYF
TRBV11-2	TRBJ1-3	-	-	TGTGCCAGCAGCTCAGGAACTGGAAACACCATATATTTT	CASSSGTGNTIYF
TRBV9	TRBJ2-1	-	-	TGTGCCAGCAGCGTATCCCCGTATCATGGCGATGAGCAGTTCTTC	CASSVSPYHGDEQFF
TRBV27	TRBJ2-6	-	-	TGTGCCAGCAGTTTCTCCCCCTCTGGGGCCAACGTCCTGACTTTC	CASSFSPSGANVLTF
TRBV28	TRBJ2-1	-	-	TGTGCCAGCAGTTCCCTTAGACACGCTACCCGGAGGGAGCAGTTCTTC	CASSSLRHATRREQFF
TRBV28	TRBJ1-2	-	-	TGTGCCAGCAGTTCACGGGGTCCGGGAGACTATGGCTACACCTTC	CASSSRGPGDYGYTF
TRBV30	TRBJ2-3	-	-	TGTGCCTGCGGCCTAGGATCTCGGCAAGATACGCAGTATTTT	CACGLGSRQDTQYF
TRBV5-6	TRBJ1-2	-	TRBD1	TGTGCCAGCAGCCCCGACCAGGGGGATCATGGCTACACCTTC	CASSPDQGDHGYTF
TRBV4-1	TRBJ2-2	-	-	TGCGCCAGCAGCCAAGAGGGGCACGTCCTCACCGGGGAGCTGTTTTTT	CASSQEGHVLTGELFF
TRBV7-3	TRBJ2-3	-	TRBD2	TGTGCCAGCAAACTAGCGGGAGCCACAGATACGCAGTATTTT	CASKLAGATDTQYF
TRBV11-2	TRBJ2-3	-	-	TGTGCCAGCAGCTTCCGGGGGGCCGGGGATACGCAGTATTTT	CASSFRGAGDTQYF
TRBV28	TRBJ2-2	-	-	TGTGCCAGCAGTCCTCCATGGACCGCAAGCACCGGGGAGCTGTTTTTT	CASSPPWTASTGELFF
TRBV2	TRBJ2-5	few	-	TGTGCCAGTACCGAGGGTCGGGGAATTGGGGAGACCCAGTACTTC	CASTEGRGIGETQYF
TRBV2	TRBJ1-4	-	-	TGTGCCAGCAGTGACGGGGCAGCTAATGAAAAACTGTTTTTT	CASSDGAANEKLFF
TRBV27	TRBJ1-1	-	-	TGTGCCAGCAGTTTAACCAGGGGAGATATGAACACTGAAGCTTTCTTT	CASSLTRGDMNTEAFF
TRBV2	TRBJ2-3	-	-	TGTGCCAGCAGTGAAGGGCGGGACACGCAGTATTTT	CASSEGRDTQYF
TRBV5-5	TRBJ2-7	-	-	TGTGCCAGCAGCCGACTGGGGAGCTCCTACGAGCAGTACTTC	CASSRLGSSYEQYF
TRBV9	TRBJ1-4	-	-	TGTGCCAGCAGCGTAGCTCCACAGTGGGATGAAAAACTGTTTTTT	CASSVAPQWDEKLFF